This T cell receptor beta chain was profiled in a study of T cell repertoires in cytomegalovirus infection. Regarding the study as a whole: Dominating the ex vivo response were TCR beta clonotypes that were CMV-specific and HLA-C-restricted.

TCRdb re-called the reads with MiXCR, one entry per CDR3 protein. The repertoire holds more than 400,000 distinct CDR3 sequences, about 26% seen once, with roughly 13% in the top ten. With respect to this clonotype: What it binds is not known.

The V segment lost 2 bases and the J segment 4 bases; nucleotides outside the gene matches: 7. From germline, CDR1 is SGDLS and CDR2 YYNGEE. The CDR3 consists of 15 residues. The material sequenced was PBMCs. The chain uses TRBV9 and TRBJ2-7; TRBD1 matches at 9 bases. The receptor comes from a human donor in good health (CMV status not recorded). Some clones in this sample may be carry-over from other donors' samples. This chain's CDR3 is CASSVFRDRVYEQYF. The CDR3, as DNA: TGTGCCAGCAGCGTTTTCCGGGACAGGGTTTACGAGCAGTACTTC.